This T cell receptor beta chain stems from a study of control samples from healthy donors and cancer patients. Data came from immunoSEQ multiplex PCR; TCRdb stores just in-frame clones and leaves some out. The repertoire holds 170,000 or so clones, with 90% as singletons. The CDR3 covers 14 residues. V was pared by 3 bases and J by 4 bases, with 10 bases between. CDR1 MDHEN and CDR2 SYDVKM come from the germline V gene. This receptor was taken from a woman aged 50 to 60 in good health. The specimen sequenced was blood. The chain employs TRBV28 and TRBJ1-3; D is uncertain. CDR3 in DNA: TGTGCCAGCAGTTTTAGAGGGATAGGAAACACCATATATTTT. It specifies CASSFRGIGNTIYF. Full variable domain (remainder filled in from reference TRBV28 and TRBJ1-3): DVKVTQSSRYLVKRTGEKVFLECVQDMDHENMFWYRQDPGLGLRLIYFSYDVKMKEKGDIPEGYSVSREKKERFSLILESASTNQTSMYLCASSFRGIGNTIYFGEGSWLTVV.